A selection of T cell receptor beta chains follows, all from one sample in a study of T cells in narcolepsy. Using immunoSEQ multiplex PCR, the repertoire was profiled, and TCRdb retains in-frame clones only, with some absent. The data hold some 24,000 clones, with roughly 85% observed a single time. The sequenced sample consisted of CD45RA- memory CD4+ T cells from PBMCs. Every receptor here comes from a human donor with narcolepsy. CDR3s include the opening cysteine and the closing phenylalanine or tryptophan. A D gene is named only where the DNA matches it firmly.

d_gene	v_gene	j_gene	CDR3nt	CDR3aa
NA	TRBV7-9	TRBJ1-4	TGTGCCAGCAGCTCCGGGGGGAGCCTTGAAAAACTGTTTTTT	CASSSGGSLEKLFF
TRBD2	TRBV11-3	TRBJ2-2	TGTGCCAGCAGCTTAGGCTCCGGGACTAGCCTCACCGGGGAGCTGTTTTTT	CASSLGSGTSLTGELFF
TRBD2	TRBV27	TRBJ2-3	TGTGCCAGCAGTCCAAACTTCAGCGGGAGGAGCACAGATACGCAGTATTTT	CASSPNFSGRSTDTQYF
NA	TRBV27	TRBJ2-7	TGTGCCAGCAGTCGGACAGTTGCCTACGAGCAGTACTTC	CASSRTVAYEQYF
NA	TRBV30	TRBJ1-5	TGTGCCTGGAGTACGGGGGGACCCCAGCCCCAGCATTTT	CAWSTGGPQPQHF
TRBD1	TRBV11-2	TRBJ2-7	TGTGCCAGCAGCACCGACAGGGGCGCATCAACCACTTACGAGCAGTACTTC	CASSTDRGASTTYEQYF
TRBD1	TRBV5-1	TRBJ1-3	TGCGCCAGCGGCCCAGGGGGTACTGGAAACACCATATATTTT	CASGPGGTGNTIYF
NA	TRBV27	TRBJ2-3	TGTGCCAGCAGTTTACGAGCGGGTGGGGATACGCAGTATTTT	CASSLRAGGDTQYF
NA	TRBV20-1	TRBJ2-1	TGCAGTGTACACAACTACGATGAGCAGTTCTTC	CSVHNYDEQFF
TRBD2	TRBV15	TRBJ2-1	TGTGCCACCAGGATTAGCGGGAAGGGGTCCTACAATGAGCAGTTCTTC	CATRISGKGSYNEQFF